These 21 T cell receptor beta chains came from one sample sequenced in a study of Ad26.COV2.S vaccination and SARS-CoV-2 variants. Some clones are missing from TCRdb's copy, which holds only in-frame ones; the method was immunoSEQ multiplex PCR. Of approximately 480,000 clones listed, roughly 87% were seen once; the top ten hold roughly 13%. The treatment is: around 19 received Ad26.COV2.S at low or high dose, single or two shots; 5 received placebo; per-sample allocation not given. Day 63 after the first injection of vaccine or placebo was the sampling time. The sample in question was peripheral blood, obtained in a trial of Ad26.COV2.S vaccine versus placebo. Source of these receptors: a person between 18 and 59 years old who received the Ad26.COV2.S COVID-19 vaccine or a placebo.

In its sample, this clone was seen a few times. The chain carries TRBV7-9 and TRBJ2-7, with D unclear. The length of the CDR3 is 10 residues. Per germline, CDR1 SEHNR and CDR2 FQNEAQ (reference sequence). V gave up 8 bases and J gave up 3 bases, with 5 bases separating them. CDR3 coding DNA: TGTGCCAGCGGATACTACGAGCAGTACTTC. Translation gives CASGYYEQYF.

The chain recombines TRBV10-3 with TRBJ2-7, with 9 bases matching TRBD2. J was trimmed by 0 bases and V by 6 bases; bases with no gene match: 0. This CDR3 comprises 13 residues. The V gene's germline CDR1 is ENHRY and CDR2 SYGVKD. The DNA for the CDR3 is TGTGCCATCAGGACTAGCGGCTCCTACGAGCAGTACTTC. It codes for CAIRTSGSYEQYF.

The rearrangement links TRBV5-8 to TRBJ1-5; D gene unclear. Germline-derived CDR1 and CDR2 are SGHTS and YDEGEE. The CDR3 loop spans 15 amino acids. Trimming shortened V by 6 bases and J by 5 bases, and 18 bases separated the two germline ends. CDR3 amino acids: CASNPAALLYQPQHF. In DNA, the CDR3 is TGTGCCAGCAACCCCGCGGCGCTTTTATATCAGCCCCAGCATTTT.

The V and J genes are TRBV14 and TRBJ2-2, with unresolved D. CDR3 length: 13 amino acids. Per germline, CDR1 SGHDN and CDR2 FVKESK. The V and J ends lost 4 bases and 8 bases respectively, with 11 bases between them. CDR3 in DNA: TGTGCCAGCAGCCCCGCCCTCTGGGGGGAGCTGTTTTTT. Protein: CASSPALWGELFF. Together with reference TRBV14 and TRBJ2-2, the CDR3 gives the full variable domain: EAGVTQFPSHSVIEKGQTVTLRCDPISGHDNLYWYRRVMGKEIKFLLHFVKESKQDESGMPNNRFLAERTGGTYSTLKVQPAELEDSGVYFCASSPALWGELFFGEGSRLTVL.

The chain employs TRBV30 and TRBJ1-6, with D hard to call. In germline, CDR1 is GTSNPN, CDR2 SVGIG (reference sequence). V was clipped by 2 bases and J by 13 bases, with 15 bases between them. CDR3 length equals 13 residues. The CDR3 coding sequence is TGTGCCTGGAGTACGTCCAATCTTGCGCCCCTCCACTTT. It codes for CAWSTSNLAPLHF.

The rearrangement joins TRBV19 to TRBJ2-2; no definite D call. With 7 bases removed from V and 6 bases from J, the gap between germline ends came to 3 bases. Looked up from germline, CDR1 is LNHDA and CDR2 is SQIVND (reference sequence). CDR3 size: 10 residues. DNA for the CDR3: TGTGCCAGTAAGGCCGGGGAGCTGTTTTTT. This gives the protein CASKAGELFF.

This chain links TRBV9 with TRBJ2-1; D uncertain. V dropped 3 bases and J dropped 6 bases, with 7 bases sitting between them. This CDR3 comprises 12 residues. Germline CDR1 is SGDLS and CDR2 is YYNGEE. The CDR3: CASSAPRNEQFF. The CDR3 nucleotides are TGTGCCAGCAGCGCCCCCCGCAATGAGCAGTTCTTC.

The rearrangement uses TRBV5-1 and TRBJ2-6, with D unclear. Germline V gene sequence: CDR1 SGHRS, CDR2 YFSETQ. This CDR3 comprises 17 residues. The V end lost 2 bases, the J end lost 0 bases, and 12 bases lay between the germline ends. The CDR3 sequence: CASSFETGPSGANVLTF. The CDR3 coding sequence is TGCGCCAGCAGCTTCGAGACCGGCCCCTCTGGGGCCAACGTCCTGACTTTC.

The chain couples TRBV24-1 to TRBJ2-1; 7 nucleotides agree with TRBD1. V dropped 9 bases and J dropped 5; count of bases not matched to a gene: 6. There are 13 residues in the CDR3. Per the germline V gene, CDR1 is KGHDR and CDR2 is SFDVKD. This CDR3 reads CATEGAKNNEQFF. CDR3 coding DNA: TGTGCCACCGAGGGGGCGAAAAACAATGAGCAGTTCTTC.

V gene TRBV6-5 combines with J gene TRBJ1-5; the D gene is possibly TRBD1 (5 bases). This CDR3 spans 14 amino acids. Per the germline V gene, CDR1 is MNHEY and CDR2 is SVGAGI. V dropped 6 bases and J dropped 7 bases, with 16 bases sitting between them. CDR3 sequence (DNA): TGTGCCAGCAGCCCGATGGGGGGGAACCAGCCCCAGCATTTT. This translates into CASSPMGGNQPQHF.

V and J are TRBV5-1 and TRBJ2-1, with 16 positions matching TRBD2. The V segment lost 3 bases and the J segment 6 bases; nucleotides outside the gene matches: 3. The CDR3 covers 16 residues. Germline V gene data show CDR1 as SGHRS and CDR2 as YFSETQ. CDR3: CASSSGLAGGVNEQFF. Here the CDR3 DNA reads TGCGCCAGCAGCTCGGGACTAGCGGGAGGGGTCAATGAGCAGTTCTTC.

The chain combines TRBV25-1 with TRBJ1-1; no firm D call. This CDR3 has 13 amino acids. Trimming removed 2 bases at V and 4 bases at J, with 8 bases between. CDR1 MGHDK and CDR2 SYGVNS come from the germline V gene. The CDR3 sequence: CASSERWGTEAFF. The CDR3 region has the DNA TGTGCCAGCAGTGAACGGTGGGGCACTGAAGCTTTCTTT.

This rearrangement joins TRBV7-2 to TRBJ2-7; D perhaps matches TRBD2 (6 bases). The V gene's germline CDR1 is SGHTA and CDR2 FQGNSA. The CDR3 length is 15 residues. V was trimmed by 1 base and J by 2 bases, leaving 12 bases between them. CDR3 region: CASSLVGLTAYEQYF. In nucleotides, the CDR3 is TGTGCCAGCAGCTTAGTGGGACTGACAGCCTACGAGCAGTACTTC.

The sample holds many counts of this clone. This rearrangement joins TRBV28 to TRBJ1-2; 7 bases fit TRBD1. The CDR3 is made up of 11 amino acids. Looked up from germline, CDR1 is MDHEN and CDR2 is SYDVKM. V trimming: 6 bases; J trimming: 7 bases; junction bases outside the gene matches: 2. CDR3 amino acids: CASRTGVGYTF. In DNA, the CDR3 is TGTGCCAGCAGAACAGGGGTTGGCTACACCTTC.

J is TRBJ2-3 and V is TRBV10-3, with D possibly matching TRBD1 (6 bases). CDR3 length: 14 amino acids. Trimming took off 7 bases at V and 2 bases at J, with 13 bases between the two ends. Germline-derived CDR1 and CDR2 are ENHRY and SYGVKD. This CDR3 is CAITQDRHTDTQYF. The CDR3 bases are TGTGCCATCACCCAGGACAGACACACAGATACGCAGTATTTT.

This chain links TRBV6-5 with TRBJ1-2; D is undetermined. V was shortened by 6 bases and J by 0 bases, with 14 bases between the two germline ends. The CDR3 runs to 15 residues. Looked up from germline, CDR1 is MNHEY and CDR2 is SVGAGI. CDR3 DNA: TGTGCCAGCAGGGGGTTCCGGAGGACTAACTATGGCTACACCTTC. This gives the protein CASRGFRRTNYGYTF.

The chain employs TRBV5-4 and TRBJ1-1, with a weak D call TRBD1 (5 bases). V was pared by 0 bases and J by 0 bases, with 12 bases between. The CDR3 loop spans 16 amino acids. Germline V gene data show CDR1 as SGHNT and CDR2 as YYREEE (reference sequence). CDR3 in amino acids: CASSLGQGSMNTEAFF. The CDR3 nucleotides read TGTGCCAGCAGCTTGGGGCAGGGAAGCATGAACACTGAAGCTTTCTTT.

The chain is built from TRBV28 and TRBJ1-2; D gene unclear. The V gene's germline CDR1 is MDHEN and CDR2 SYDVKM. This CDR3 is 12 amino acids long. Between the trimmed V and J ends, which lost 6 bases and 0 bases, there was a span of 5 bases. The CDR3 bases are TGTGCCAGCAGGGGAACTAACTATGGCTACACCTTC. Amino acids: CASRGTNYGYTF.

The CDR3 reads CASSIVDSPLHF. The CDR3 DNA sequence: TGTGCCAGTAGTATAGTGGATTCACCCCTCCACTTT. The chain is built from TRBV19 and TRBJ1-6, with D uncertain. With 1 base removed from V and 8 bases from J, the gap between germline ends came to 3 bases. In germline, CDR1 is LNHDA, CDR2 SQIVND (reference sequence). The CDR3 spans 12 residues.

This clone showed up just once. The chain has TRBV29-1 and TRBJ2-7; perhaps TRBD1 as D (5 bases). The CDR3 spans 14 residues. The V gene's germline CDR1 is SQVTM and CDR2 ANQGSEA. The V and J ends lost 7 bases and 2 bases respectively, with 18 bases between them. CDR3 DNA: TGCAGCGCAGAGTCTGCAGGGCCCCCCTACGAGCAGTACTTC. It specifies CSAESAGPPYEQYF.

About this clone itself: Distinct nucleotide sequences in the sample also encode this CDR3. The chain joins TRBV13 to TRBJ2-6; a weak D match, TRBD1 (6 bases). CDR1 PRHDT and CDR2 FYEKMQ come from the germline V gene (reference sequence). The CDR3 has 15 amino acids. The V end was cut by 6 bases, the J end by 4 bases, with 13 bases between. The CDR3 spells CASSPTGSGANVLTF. The CDR3 DNA reads as TGTGCCAGCAGTCCAACAGGGTCGGGGGCCAACGTCCTGACTTTC.